Each of the 15 T cell receptor beta chains below was sequenced from the same sample in a study of blood T cell repertoires in COVID-19 (TCRdb year 2020). Library construction relied on the immunoSEQ multiplex PCR assay. TCRdb took over this immuneACCESS table, retaining in-frame rearrangements with V and J assigned. Such tables are incomplete; in checked studies, under half of the missing clones stem from an unresolved V gene, and the remainder is unexplained. The table for this sample lists about 490,000 clones; approximately 85% of them were counted only once. Jointly, the top ten make up 3.2% of the sample. Sequencing was performed on peripheral blood. The source is a human donor in a cohort sampled during active COVID-19.

The rearrangement uses TRBV4-2 and TRBJ2-7; TRBD2 agrees at 8 bases. Per the germline V gene, CDR1 is LGHNA and CDR2 is YNFKEQ. The CDR3 contains 17 residues. The V gene end was trimmed by 1 base and the J gene end by 3 bases; junction bases not matched to a gene: 11. The CDR3 sequence: CASSQASTGGVVYEQYF. CDR3 in DNA: TGTGCCAGCAGCCAAGCTTCGACGGGAGGGGTTGTCTACGAGCAGTACTTC.

J is TRBJ2-1 and V is TRBV20-1; the match to TRBD1 covers 8 bases. Germline loops: CDR1 DFQATT, CDR2 SNEGSKA (reference sequence). Trimming cost V 3 bases and J 3 bases; bases outside gene matches: 4. This CDR3 contains 14 residues. DNA of the CDR3: TGCAGTGCTAGTCGGACAGGGTACTACAATGAGCAGTTCTTC. This sequence encodes CSASRTGYYNEQFF.

V gene TRBV9 combines with J gene TRBJ2-2, with 7 bases lining up with TRBD2. Germline V gene sequence: CDR1 SGDLS, CDR2 YYNGEE. This CDR3 region has 17 residues. V dropped 0 bases and J dropped 4; count of bases not matched to a gene: 9. The CDR3 loop reads CASSVDLSGQGTGELFF. In DNA, the CDR3 is TGTGCCAGCAGCGTAGATCTTAGCGGGCAGGGCACCGGGGAGCTGTTTTTT.

The chain couples TRBV27 to TRBJ2-3; 11 bases are a match to TRBD2. V lost 5 bases, J lost 4 bases, and 8 bases stayed unmatched. The CDR3 sequence is 16 residues long. Germline CDR1 reads MNHEY; CDR2 reads SMNVEV (reference sequence). The CDR3 loop is CASSPALAGGADTQYF. As DNA, the CDR3 is TGTGCCAGCAGTCCCGCCTTAGCGGGAGGGGCAGATACGCAGTATTTT.

This rearrangement joins TRBV5-8 to TRBJ1-2, with D unclear. Germline values: CDR1 SGHTS, CDR2 YDEGEE. V was trimmed by 7 bases and J by 2 bases, leaving 12 bases between them. The CDR3 is made up of 13 amino acids. CDR3 in DNA: TGTGCCAGCCAGTTCTCTTTGAACTATGGCTACACCTTC. Translated, it gives CASQFSLNYGYTF.

The rearrangement uses TRBV7-2 and TRBJ2-1; 11 bases are a match to TRBD2. V shed 3 bases, J shed 4 bases, and the junction held 2 bases outside the gene matches. Germline V CDR1 and CDR2: SGHTA, FQGNSA. There are 15 residues in the CDR3. The CDR3 bases are TGTGCCAGCAGCTTTACTAGCGGGAGATACAATGAGCAGTTCTTC. This sequence encodes CASSFTSGRYNEQFF.

This clone was detected a few times. This chain links TRBV10-1 with TRBJ2-3, with D possibly being TRBD1 (5 bases). Germline assignment: CDR1 WNHNN and CDR2 SYGVQD (reference sequence). Trimming pared 2 bases from V and 13 bases from J, leaving 16 bases between. The CDR3 is 13 residues long. CDR3 region: CASSENGAPTEYF. The CDR3 nucleotides are TGCGCCAGCAGTGAGAATGGGGCGCCCACGGAGTATTTT.

This chain's CDR3 is CASSLRQRNTEAFF. CDR3 sequence (DNA): TGTGCCAGCAGCCTACGACAGCGGAACACTGAAGCTTTCTTT. The chain employs TRBV9 and TRBJ1-1, with a weak D call TRBD1 (5 bases). Deletions cut 4 bases from V and 1 base from J, with 11 bases between. CDR3 length: 14 amino acids. Germline values: CDR1 SGDLS, CDR2 YYNGEE.

In this sample, this clone turned up once. This may stem from a read error, because a much larger clone lies one nucleotide away. This sequence joins TRBV7-3 and TRBJ1-1; D not resolved. The CDR3 has 13 residues. Per germline, CDR1 SGHTA and CDR2 FQGTGA. The V gene lost 2 bases and the J gene lost 3 bases, with 7 bases spanning the gap. Here the CDR3 reads CASSLERDTEAFF. DNA of the CDR3: TGTGCCAGCAGCTTAGAACGGGACACTGAAGCTTTCTTT. The whole variable domain, remainder taken from reference TRBV7-3 and TRBJ1-1, is GAGVSQTPSNKVTEKGKYVELRCDPISGHTALYWYRQSLGQGPEFLIYFQGTGAADDSGLPNDRFFAVRPEGSVSTLKIQRTERGDSAVYLCASSLERDTEAFFGQGTRLTVV.

V gene TRBV4-3 combines with J gene TRBJ1-4; TRBD1 might be the D (6 bases). Trimming removed 5 bases at V and 7 bases at J, with 17 bases between. Germline CDR1 LGHNA, CDR2 YSLEER. CDR3 length equals 15 residues. The CDR3 here is CASSIAGDRREKLFF. In DNA form, the CDR3 reads TGCGCCAGCAGCATCGCAGGGGATAGGCGTGAAAAACTGTTTTTT.

This rearrangement joins TRBV7-8 to TRBJ2-1, with 7 bases matching TRBD1. V shed 4 bases and J 13 bases; nucleotides not matched to a gene: 7. The CDR3 sequence is 12 residues long. The germline gives CDR1 SGHVS, CDR2 FQNEAQ. The DNA of the CDR3 is TGTGCCAGCAGCTCTGACAGGGTGAGACAGTTCTTC. This translates into CASSSDRVRQFF.

CDR3 sequence reads: CASSPPEAGGSYEQYF. CDR3 bases: TGTGCCAGCTCACCTCCGGAAGCGGGAGGGAGCTACGAGCAGTACTTC. The chain combines TRBV18 with TRBJ2-7; 10 bases line up with TRBD2. Trimming cost V 3 bases and J 3 bases; bases outside gene matches: 8. The CDR3 covers 16 residues. In germline, CDR1 is KGHSH, CDR2 LQKENI.

The rearrangement joins TRBV10-3 to TRBJ2-7; D perhaps matches TRBD2 (5 bases). This CDR3 is 12 amino acids long. Per germline, CDR1 ENHRY and CDR2 SYGVKD. Trimming took 8 bases from V and 5 from J, leaving 13 bases between them. CDR3 protein: CAIYSEGHEQYF. Written as DNA, the CDR3 is TGTGCCATCTACAGCGAGGGCCACGAGCAGTACTTC.

The chain is built from TRBV4-2 and TRBJ2-1; TRBD2 matches at 7 bases. The germline V gene has CDR1 LGHNA and CDR2 YNFKEQ. J gave up 8 bases and V 1 base, and 11 bases lay outside the gene matches. The CDR3 is 16 residues long. CDR3 amino acids: CASSQVRSGVRDEQFF. The CDR3 coding sequence is TGTGCCAGCAGCCAAGTACGGAGCGGGGTACGGGATGAGCAGTTCTTC.

The genes are TRBV6-6 and TRBJ2-2; unclear D gene. Trimming shortened V by 7 bases and J by 1 base, and 13 bases separated the two germline ends. Germline CDR1 MNHNY, CDR2 SVGAGI (reference sequence). The length of the CDR3 is 15 residues. CDR3 DNA sequence: TGTGCCAGCATCCCCTTCGGCGGGAACACCGGGGAGCTGTTTTTT. It translates to CASIPFGGNTGELFF.